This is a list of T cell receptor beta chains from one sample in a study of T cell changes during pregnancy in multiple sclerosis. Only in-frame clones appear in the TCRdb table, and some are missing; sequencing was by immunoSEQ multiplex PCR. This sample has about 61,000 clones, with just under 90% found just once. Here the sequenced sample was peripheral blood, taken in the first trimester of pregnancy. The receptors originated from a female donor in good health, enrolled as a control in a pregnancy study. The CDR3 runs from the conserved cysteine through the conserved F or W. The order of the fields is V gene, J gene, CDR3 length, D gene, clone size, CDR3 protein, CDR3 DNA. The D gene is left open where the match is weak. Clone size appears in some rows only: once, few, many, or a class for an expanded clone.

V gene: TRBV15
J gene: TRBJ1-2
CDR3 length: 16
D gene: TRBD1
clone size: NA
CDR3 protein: CATSTVTRGLRVHYTF
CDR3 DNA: TGTGCCACCAGCACCGTAACCAGGGGGCTAAGGGTGCACTACACCTTC

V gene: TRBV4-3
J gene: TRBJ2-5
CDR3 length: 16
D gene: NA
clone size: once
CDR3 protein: CASSQDLGQGGETQYF
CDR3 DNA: TGCGCCAGCAGCCAAGATCTAGGGCAGGGCGGAGAGACCCAGTACTTC

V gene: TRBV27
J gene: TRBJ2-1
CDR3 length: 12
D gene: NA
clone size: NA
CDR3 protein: CASSPGFNEQFF
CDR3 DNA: TGTGCCAGCAGTCCGGGGTTCAATGAGCAGTTCTTC

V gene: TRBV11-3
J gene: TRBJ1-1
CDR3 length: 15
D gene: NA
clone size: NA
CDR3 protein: CASSLDRGARTEAFF
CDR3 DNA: TGTGCCAGCAGCTTAGATCGGGGGGCGAGGACTGAAGCTTTCTTT

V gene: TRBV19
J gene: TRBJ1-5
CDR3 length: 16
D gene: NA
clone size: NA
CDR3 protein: CASSIGQAYSNQPQHF
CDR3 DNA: TGTGCCAGTAGTATTGGGCAGGCTTATAGCAATCAGCCCCAGCATTTT

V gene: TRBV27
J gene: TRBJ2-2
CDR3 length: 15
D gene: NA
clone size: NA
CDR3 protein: CASTPTAAFTGELFF
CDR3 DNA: TGTGCCAGCACTCCCACAGCCGCTTTCACCGGGGAGCTGTTTTTT

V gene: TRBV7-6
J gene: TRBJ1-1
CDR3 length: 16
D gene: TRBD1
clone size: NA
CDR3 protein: CASSLTDRGMGTEAFF
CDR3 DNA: TGTGCCAGCAGCCTAACCGACAGGGGGATGGGCACTGAAGCTTTCTTT

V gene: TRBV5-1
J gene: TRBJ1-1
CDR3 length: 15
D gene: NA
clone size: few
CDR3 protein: CASSLRGGGEGEAFF
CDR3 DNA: TGCGCCAGCAGCTTGAGGGGTGGAGGGGAAGGAGAAGCTTTCTTT

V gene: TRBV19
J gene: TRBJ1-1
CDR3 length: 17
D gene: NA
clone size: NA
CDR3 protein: CASRPPSRSRGTPGAFF
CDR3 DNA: TGTGCCAGCCGTCCACCCTCACGCTCCCGCGGGACTCCCGGCGCTTTCTTT

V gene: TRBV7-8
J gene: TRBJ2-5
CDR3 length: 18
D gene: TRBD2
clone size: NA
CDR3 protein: CASSSLSGGAAYKETQYF
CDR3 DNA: TGTGCCAGCAGTTCCCTTAGCGGGGGGGCCGCATACAAAGAGACCCAGTACTTC

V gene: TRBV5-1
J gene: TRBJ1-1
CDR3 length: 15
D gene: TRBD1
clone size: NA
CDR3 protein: CASSSGDRVNTEAFF
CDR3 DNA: TGCGCCAGCAGCTCTGGGGACAGGGTGAACACTGAAGCTTTCTTT

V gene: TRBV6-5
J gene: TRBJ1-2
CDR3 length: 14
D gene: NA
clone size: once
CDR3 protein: CASRDGQRNYGYTF
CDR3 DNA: TGTGCCAGCAGGGACGGACAGCGGAACTATGGCTACACCTTC

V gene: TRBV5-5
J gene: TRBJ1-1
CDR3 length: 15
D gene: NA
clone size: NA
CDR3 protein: CASSLLDGLNTEAFF
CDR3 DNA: TGTGCCAGCAGCTTGCTGGATGGGCTGAACACTGAAGCTTTCTTT

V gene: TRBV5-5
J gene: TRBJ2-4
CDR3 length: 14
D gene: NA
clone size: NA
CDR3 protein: CASSLVLAKNIQYF
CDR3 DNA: TGTGCCAGCAGCTTGGTTCTAGCCAAAAACATTCAGTACTTC

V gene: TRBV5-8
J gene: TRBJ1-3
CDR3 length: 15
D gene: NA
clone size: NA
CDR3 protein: CASSFSRGSGNTIYF
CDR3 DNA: TGTGCCAGCAGCTTTTCGCGCGGGTCTGGAAACACCATATATTTT

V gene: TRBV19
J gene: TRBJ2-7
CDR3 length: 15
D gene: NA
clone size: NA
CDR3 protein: CASSVQGQIPYEQYF
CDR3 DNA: TGTGCCAGTAGTGTACAAGGACAGATACCTTACGAGCAGTACTTC

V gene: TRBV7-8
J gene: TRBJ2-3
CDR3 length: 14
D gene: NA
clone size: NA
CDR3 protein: CASSWGGGTDTQYF
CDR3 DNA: TGTGCCAGCAGCTGGGGCGGGGGCACAGATACGCAGTATTTT

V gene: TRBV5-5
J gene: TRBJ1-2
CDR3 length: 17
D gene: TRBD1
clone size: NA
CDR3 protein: CASSPERTGGLGGGYTF
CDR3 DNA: TGTGCCAGCAGCCCCGAAAGGACAGGGGGGCTGGGTGGTGGCTACACCTTC

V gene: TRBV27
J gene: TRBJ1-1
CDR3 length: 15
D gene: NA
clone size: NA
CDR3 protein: CASSFRRGPNTEAFF
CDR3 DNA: TGTGCCAGCAGTTTTCGAAGGGGCCCAAACACTGAAGCTTTCTTT

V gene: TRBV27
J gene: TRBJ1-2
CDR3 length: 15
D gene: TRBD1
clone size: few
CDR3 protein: CASRLQGGFSTGYTF
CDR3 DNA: TGTGCCAGCAGACTGCAGGGGGGATTTTCAACTGGCTACACCTTC

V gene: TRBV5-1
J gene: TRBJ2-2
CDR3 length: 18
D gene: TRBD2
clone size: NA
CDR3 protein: CASSPRGLRGGGTGELFF
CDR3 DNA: TGCGCCAGCAGCCCCAGAGGATTACGGGGGGGCGGTACCGGGGAGCTGTTTTTT

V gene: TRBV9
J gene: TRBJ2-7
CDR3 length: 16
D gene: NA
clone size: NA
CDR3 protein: CASSPTLGSDRREQYF
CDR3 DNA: TGTGCCAGCAGCCCTACCCTTGGAAGCGATAGGCGCGAGCAGTACTTC

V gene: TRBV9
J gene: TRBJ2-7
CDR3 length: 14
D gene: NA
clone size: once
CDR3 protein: CASSTGTSTYEQYF
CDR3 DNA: TGTGCCAGCAGCACCGGGACAAGTACCTACGAGCAGTACTTC

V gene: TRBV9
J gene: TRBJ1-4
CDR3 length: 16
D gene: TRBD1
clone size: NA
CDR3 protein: CASSVGTGRTNEKLFF
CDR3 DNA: TGTGCCAGCAGCGTAGGGACAGGGAGGACTAATGAAAAACTGTTTTTT

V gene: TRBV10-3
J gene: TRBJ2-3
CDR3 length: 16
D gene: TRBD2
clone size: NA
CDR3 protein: CAISERTSGALGTQYF
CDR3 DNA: TGTGCCATCAGTGAGCGGACTAGCGGGGCCTTAGGTACGCAGTATTTT

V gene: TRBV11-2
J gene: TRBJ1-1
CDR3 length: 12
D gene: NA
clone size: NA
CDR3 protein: CASSFSDTEAFF
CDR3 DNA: TGTGCCAGCAGCTTCTCAGATACTGAAGCTTTCTTT

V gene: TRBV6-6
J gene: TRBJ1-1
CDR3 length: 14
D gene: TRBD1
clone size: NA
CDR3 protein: CASTRSGQGTEAFF
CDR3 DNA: TGTGCCAGCACCCGAAGCGGACAGGGGACTGAAGCTTTCTTT

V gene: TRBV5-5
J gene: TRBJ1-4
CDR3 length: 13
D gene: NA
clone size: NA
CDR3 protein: CASRTALNEKLFF
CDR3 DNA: TGTGCCAGCAGAACAGCCCTTAATGAAAAACTGTTTTTT

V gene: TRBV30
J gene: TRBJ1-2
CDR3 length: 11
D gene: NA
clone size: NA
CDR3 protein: CAWSVQVGYTF
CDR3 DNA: TGTGCCTGGAGTGTTCAGGTCGGCTACACCTTC

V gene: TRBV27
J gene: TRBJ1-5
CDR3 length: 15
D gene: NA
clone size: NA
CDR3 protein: CASRDDRNSDQPQHF
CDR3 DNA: TGTGCCAGCAGGGACGACAGGAATTCAGATCAGCCCCAGCATTTT

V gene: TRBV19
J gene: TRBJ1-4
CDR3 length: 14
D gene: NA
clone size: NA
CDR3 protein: CASSIAGLNEKLFF
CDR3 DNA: TGTGCCAGTAGTATTGCGGGACTTAATGAAAAACTGTTTTTT

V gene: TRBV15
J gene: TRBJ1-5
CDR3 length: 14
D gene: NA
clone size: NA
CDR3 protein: CATSRDQGGQPQHF
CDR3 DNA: TGTGCCACCAGCAGAGATCAAGGGGGTCAGCCCCAGCATTTT

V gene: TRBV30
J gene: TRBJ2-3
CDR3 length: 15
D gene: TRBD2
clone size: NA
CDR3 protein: CAWRMGRGTSDTQYF
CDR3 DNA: TGTGCCTGGAGGATGGGGAGGGGGACTAGCGACACGCAGTATTTT

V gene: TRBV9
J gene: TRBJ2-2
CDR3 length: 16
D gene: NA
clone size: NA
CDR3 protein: CASSVEGGGRSGELFF
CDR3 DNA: TGTGCCAGCAGCGTAGAGGGGGGGGGCCGGTCCGGGGAGCTGTTTTTT

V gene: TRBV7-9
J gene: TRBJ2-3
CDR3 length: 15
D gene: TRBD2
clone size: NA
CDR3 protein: CASSLSGGDADTQYF
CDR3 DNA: TGTGCCAGCAGCCTCAGCGGGGGGGACGCAGATACGCAGTATTTT

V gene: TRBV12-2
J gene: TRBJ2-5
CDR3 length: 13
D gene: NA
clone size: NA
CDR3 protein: CASRLQGVKTQYF
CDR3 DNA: TGTGCAAGTCGCTTACAGGGGGTAAAGACCCAGTACTTC

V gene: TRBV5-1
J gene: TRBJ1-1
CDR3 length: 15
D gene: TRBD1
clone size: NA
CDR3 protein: CASSPTGIWNTEAFF
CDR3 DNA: TGCGCCAGCAGCCCGACAGGGATTTGGAACACTGAAGCTTTCTTT

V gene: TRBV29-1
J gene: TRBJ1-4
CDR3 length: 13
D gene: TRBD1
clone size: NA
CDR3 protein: CSVQGQPHEKLFF
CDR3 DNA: TGCAGCGTTCAGGGACAGCCACATGAAAAACTGTTTTTT

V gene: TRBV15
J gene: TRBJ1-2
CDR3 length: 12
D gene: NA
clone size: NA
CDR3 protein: CATSPGQIGYTF
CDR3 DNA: TGTGCCACCAGCCCAGGACAGATTGGCTACACCTTC

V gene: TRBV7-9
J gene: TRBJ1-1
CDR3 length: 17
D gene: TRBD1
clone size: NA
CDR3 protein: CASSLGDRPFMNTEAFF
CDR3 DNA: TGTGCCAGCAGCTTAGGGGACAGGCCCTTCATGAACACTGAAGCTTTCTTT

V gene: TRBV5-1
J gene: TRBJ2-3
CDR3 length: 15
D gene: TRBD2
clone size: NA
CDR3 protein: CASSLGLAGTDTQYF
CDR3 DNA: TGCGCCAGCAGCTTGGGGCTAGCGGGGACAGATACGCAGTATTTT

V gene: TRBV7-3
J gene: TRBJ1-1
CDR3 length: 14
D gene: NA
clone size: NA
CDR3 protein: CASGPGHQNTEAFF
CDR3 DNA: TGTGCCAGCGGCCCGGGACACCAGAACACTGAAGCTTTCTTT

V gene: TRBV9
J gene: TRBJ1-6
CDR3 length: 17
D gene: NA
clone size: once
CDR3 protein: CASSVGQGNSYNSPLHF
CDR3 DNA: TGTGCCAGCAGCGTAGGGCAGGGAAATTCCTATAATTCACCCCTCCACTTT

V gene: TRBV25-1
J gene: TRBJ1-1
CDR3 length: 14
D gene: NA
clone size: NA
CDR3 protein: CASTSRGAGTEAFF
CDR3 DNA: TGTGCCAGCACAAGTAGGGGCGCAGGCACTGAAGCTTTCTTT

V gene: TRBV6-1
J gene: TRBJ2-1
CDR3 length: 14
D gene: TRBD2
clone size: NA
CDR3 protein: CASSEAGLVNEQFF
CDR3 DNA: TGTGCCAGCAGTGAGGCCGGACTAGTAAATGAGCAGTTCTTC

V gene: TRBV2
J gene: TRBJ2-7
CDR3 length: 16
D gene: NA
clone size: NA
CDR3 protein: CASSEALPVAGYEQYF
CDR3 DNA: TGTGCCAGCAGTGAAGCGCTTCCGGTTGCGGGGTACGAGCAGTACTTC

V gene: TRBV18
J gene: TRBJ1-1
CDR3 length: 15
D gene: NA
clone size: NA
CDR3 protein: CASSPLRERNTEAFF
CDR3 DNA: TGTGCCAGCTCACCACTCAGGGAAAGAAACACTGAAGCTTTCTTT

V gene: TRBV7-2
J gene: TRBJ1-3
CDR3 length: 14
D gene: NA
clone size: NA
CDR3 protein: CASSLARGRNTIYF
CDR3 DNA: TGTGCCAGCAGCTTAGCGCGTGGTCGGAACACCATATATTTT

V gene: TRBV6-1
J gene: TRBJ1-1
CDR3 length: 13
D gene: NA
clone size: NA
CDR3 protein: CASSERENTEAFF
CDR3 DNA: TGTGCCAGCAGTGAACGGGAGAACACTGAAGCTTTCTTT

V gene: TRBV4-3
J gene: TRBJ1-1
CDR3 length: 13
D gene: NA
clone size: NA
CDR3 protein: CASSQERGNEAFF
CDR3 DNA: TGCGCCAGCAGCCAAGAAAGGGGGAACGAGGCTTTCTTT

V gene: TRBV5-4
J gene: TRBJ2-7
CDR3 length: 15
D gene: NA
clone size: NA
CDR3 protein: CASSLVPGAGYEQYF
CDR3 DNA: TGTGCCAGCAGCTTGGTTCCTGGGGCAGGCTACGAGCAGTACTTC

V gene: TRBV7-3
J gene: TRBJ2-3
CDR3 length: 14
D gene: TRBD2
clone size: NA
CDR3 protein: CASSLLGGTDTQYF
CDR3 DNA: TGTGCCAGCAGCTTATTGGGGGGGACAGATACGCAGTATTTT

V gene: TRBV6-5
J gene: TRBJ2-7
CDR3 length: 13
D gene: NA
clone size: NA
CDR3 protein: CASRVQGAYEQYF
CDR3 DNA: TGTGCCAGCAGAGTACAGGGCGCCTACGAGCAGTACTTC

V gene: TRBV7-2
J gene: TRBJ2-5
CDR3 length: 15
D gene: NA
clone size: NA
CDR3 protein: CASSFPGVYQETQYF
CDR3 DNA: TGTGCCAGCAGCTTTCCAGGGGTGTACCAAGAGACCCAGTACTTC

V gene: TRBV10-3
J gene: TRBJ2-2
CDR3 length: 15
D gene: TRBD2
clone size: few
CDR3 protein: CAISDSGGKPGELFF
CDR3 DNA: TGTGCCATCAGTGATAGCGGGGGGAAACCCGGGGAGCTGTTTTTT

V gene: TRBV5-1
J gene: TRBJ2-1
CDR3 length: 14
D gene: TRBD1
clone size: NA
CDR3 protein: CASSSGTGGNEQFF
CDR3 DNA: TGCGCCAGCAGCTCCGGGACAGGGGGGAATGAGCAGTTCTTC

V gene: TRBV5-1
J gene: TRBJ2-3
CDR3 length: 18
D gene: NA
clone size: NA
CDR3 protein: CASSLSGLAASSTDTQYF
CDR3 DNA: TGCGCCAGCAGCTTGTCCGGCTTAGCGGCATCTAGCACAGATACGCAGTATTTT

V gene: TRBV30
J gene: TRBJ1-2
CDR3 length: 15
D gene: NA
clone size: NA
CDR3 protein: CAWSVGSRVGYGYTF
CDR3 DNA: TGTGCCTGGAGTGTAGGGTCCAGGGTAGGATATGGCTACACCTTC

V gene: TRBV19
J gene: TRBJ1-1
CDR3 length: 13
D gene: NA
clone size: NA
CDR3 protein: CASSNTVNTEAFF
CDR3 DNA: TGTGCCAGTAGTAACACAGTGAACACTGAAGCTTTCTTT